These 30 T cell receptor beta chains were all obtained from the same sample, sequenced in a study of identical twins (TCRdb year 2016). Library preparation was by 5' RACE. The instrument given in TCRdb is Illumina HiSeq 2000. The public reads were reanalyzed by TCRdb: fastp trimming at Q25, MiXCR alignment, in-frame beta chains only. Records with the same CDR3 protein are collapsed into one entry carrying the most frequent genes and DNA. Across this sample there are around 480,000 distinct CDR3 sequences, with approximately 15% seen only once. Approximately 0.52% of the sample lies in the top ten. The same sample was also used in a study of yellow fever vaccine responses in identical twins.

Material: CD4+ T cells sorted from blood. These receptors were collected from a woman aged 18-35 years in good health.

V is TRBV3-1 and J is TRBJ1-5, with D hard to call. The germline gives CDR1 LGHDT, CDR2 YNNKEL (reference sequence). V was trimmed by 0 bases and J by 5 bases, leaving 5 bases between them. The CDR3 has 13 amino acids. The CDR3 bases are TGTGCCAGCAGCCAAGACTTCCATCAGCCCCAGCATTTT. This gives the protein CASSQDFHQPQHF.

This clonotype occurred once. This chain joins TRBV5-1 and TRBJ2-7; D is perhaps TRBD1 (6 bases). Germline-derived CDR1 and CDR2 are SGHRS and YFSETQ. The CDR3 runs to 14 residues. Trimming removed 5 bases from V and 1 base from J, with 13 bases in between. The CDR3 bases are TGCGCCAGCAGTAAGGGGGAGAGGTCCTACGAGCAGTACTTC. Protein sequence: CASSKGERSYEQYF.

V and J are TRBV2 and TRBJ2-7; D is tentatively TRBD1 or TRBD2 (5 bases each). This CDR3 is built from 13 residues. In germline, CDR1 is SNHLY, CDR2 FYNNEI. Trimming took 2 bases from V and 3 from J, leaving 8 bases between them. The CDR3 nucleotides are TGTGCCAGCAGTGAACAGGGACGCTACGAGCAGTACTTC. Its translation is CASSEQGRYEQYF.

The chain joins TRBV5-6 to TRBJ2-7; 9 bases align to TRBD1. With 3 bases clipped from V and 7 bases from J, the junction kept 14 bases outside the gene matches. This CDR3 is built from 16 residues. CDR1 is SGHDT and CDR2 is YYEEEE in the germline V gene. For the CDR3, the DNA is TGTGCCAGCAGCTCGCGAGTTCAACAGGGGGCTAAAGAGCAGTACTTC. It is translated as CASSSRVQQGAKEQYF.

This clonotype was observed a handful of times. The chain links TRBV20-1 to TRBJ2-3; 10 bases align to TRBD1. V dropped 0 bases and J dropped 0; count of bases not matched to a gene: 6. Per germline, CDR1 DFQATT and CDR2 SNEGSKA (reference sequence). This CDR3 contains 17 residues. CDR3 coding DNA: TGCAGTGCTAGAGATCGCCGGACAGGGGGAAGCACAGATACGCAGTATTTT. This gives the protein CSARDRRTGGSTDTQYF.

This clonotype was counted between two and nine times. The chain recombines TRBV3-1 with TRBJ1-5; D remains ambiguous. Trimming removed 3 bases at V and 0 bases at J, with 9 bases between. This CDR3 contains 15 residues. Germline V gene sequence: CDR1 LGHDT, CDR2 YNNKEL (reference sequence). The CDR3 is CASSQGRDSNQPQHF. CDR3 nucleotide sequence: TGTGCCAGCAGCCAGGGGAGAGATAGCAATCAGCCCCAGCATTTT.

This clonotype was seen a handful of times. This chain joins TRBV6-5 and TRBJ1-1; 11 positions match TRBD1. Germline CDR1 MNHEY, CDR2 SVGAGI. J lost 4 bases, V lost 2 bases, and 6 bases had no gene match. The CDR3 extends over 16 amino acids. The CDR3 coding sequence is TGTGCCAGCAGTTACAGGGGGACAGGGGGGATCACTGAAGCTTTCTTT. Encoded protein: CASSYRGTGGITEAFF.

This clonotype turned up a few times. The chain links TRBV5-1 to TRBJ2-5, with 13 positions matching TRBD2. V was pared by 4 bases and J by 11 bases, with 11 bases of the junction left unmatched. CDR1 is SGHRS, CDR2 YFSETQ, per germline. The CDR3 loop spans 15 amino acids. CDR3 DNA sequence: TGCGCCAGCAGCATCGGGACTAGCGGGATGGGGGCTCAGTACTTC. Protein product: CASSIGTSGMGAQYF. The entire variable domain, with the rest obtained from reference TRBV5-1 and TRBJ2-5, is as follows: KAGVTQTPRYLIKTRGQQVTLSCSPISGHRSVSWYQQTPGQGLQFLFEYFSETQRNKGNFPGRFSGRQFSNSRSEMNVSTLELGDSALYLCASSIGTSGMGAQYFGPGTRLLVL.

This clonotype has just a few counts. This chain links TRBV6-1 with TRBJ1-2, with D perhaps TRBD1 (6 bases). Deletions cut 7 bases from V and 2 bases from J, with 17 bases between. Germline V CDR1 and CDR2: MNHNS, SASEGT. CDR3 length equals 15 residues. This chain's CDR3 is CASILRGATNYGYTF. In DNA, the CDR3 is TGTGCCAGCATCTTACGGGGGGCGACCAACTATGGCTACACCTTC.

This clonotype was detected a few times. The chain uses TRBV7-2 and TRBJ2-5, with a possible D match to TRBD2 (6 bases). V dropped 8 bases and J dropped 2 bases, with 12 bases sitting between them. This CDR3 region has 13 residues. Germline CDR1 reads SGHTA; CDR2 reads FQGNSA. CDR3 amino acids: CASRGDQQETQYF. CDR3 in DNA: TGTGCCAGCCGCGGGGACCAACAAGAGACCCAGTACTTC.

This chain connects TRBV7-9 to TRBJ2-1, with D possibly TRBD2 on 5 matching bases. V was clipped by 3 bases and J by 3 bases, with 12 bases between them. Germline V gene data show CDR1 as SEHNR and CDR2 as FQNEAQ (reference sequence). The CDR3 length is 15 residues. The CDR3 bases are TGTGCCAGCAGCTTTACTAGAACCATCTACAATGAGCAGTTCTTC. This codes for CASSFTRTIYNEQFF.

The V and J genes are TRBV28 and TRBJ2-5; 9 bases agree with TRBD2. The V segment lost 7 bases and the J segment 5 bases; nucleotides outside the gene matches: 8. The germline V gene has CDR1 MDHEN and CDR2 SYDVKM. The CDR3 spans 14 residues. The CDR3 sequence is CASNPAGGAETQYF. Written as DNA, the CDR3 is TGTGCCAGCAACCCCGCGGGGGGGGCGGAGACCCAGTACTTC. The variable domain in full, with the rest retrieved from reference TRBV28 and TRBJ2-5, is DVKVTQSSRYLVKRTGEKVFLECVQDMDHENMFWYRQDPGLGLRLIYFSYDVKMKEKGDIPEGYSVSREKKERFSLILESASTNQTSMYLCASNPAGGAETQYFGPGTRLLVL.

This clonotype showed up just a few times. The chain carries TRBV6-1 and TRBJ2-2; no firm D call. The V end was cut by 5 bases, the J end by 2 bases, with 12 bases between. CDR3 size: 15 residues. Germline loops: CDR1 MNHNS, CDR2 SASEGT. CDR3 amino acids: CASSLGRLNTGELFF. For the CDR3, the DNA is TGTGCCAGCAGTCTCGGACGTCTAAACACCGGGGAGCTGTTTTTT.

V is TRBV20-1 and J is TRBJ2-7; perhaps TRBD1 as D (6 bases). V was clipped by 4 bases and J by 1 base, with 8 bases between them. The CDR3 contains 12 residues. Germline CDR1 is DFQATT and CDR2 is SNEGSKA (reference sequence). CDR3 region: CSATGVSYEQYF. The CDR3 coding sequence is TGCAGTGCTACAGGGGTTTCCTACGAGCAGTACTTC.

This clonotype was seen a few times. This chain connects TRBV7-8 to TRBJ2-2; D is unresolved. The CDR3 extends over 17 amino acids. CDR1 is SGHVS, CDR2 FQNEAQ, per germline. With 1 base removed from V and 2 bases from J, the gap between germline ends came to 14 bases. Written as DNA, the CDR3 is TGTGCCAGCAGCTTAGGCCTCCGTTACAGCAACACCGGGGAGCTGTTTTTT. Its translation is CASSLGLRYSNTGELFF.

This clonotype has a handful of counts. V usage is TRBV6-4 and J usage is TRBJ2-5; 7 bases are a match to TRBD1. The CDR3 loop spans 14 amino acids. Germline V lookup: CDR1 MRHNA, CDR2 SNTAGT. V lost 2 bases, J lost 5 bases, and 5 bases stayed unmatched. CDR3 coding DNA: TGTGCCAGCAGTGACACGGCAGGGGGTGAGACCCAGTACTTC. This gives the protein CASSDTAGGETQYF.

This clonotype was observed a handful of times. The chain employs TRBV5-1 and TRBJ1-1; D is perhaps TRBD1 (6 bases). V lost 4 bases, J lost 1 base, and 14 bases lay in between. This CDR3 spans 15 amino acids. Germline V gives CDR1 SGHRS, CDR2 YFSETQ. CDR3 region: CASSLTGRRNTEAFF. The CDR3 DNA is TGCGCCAGCAGCCTCACAGGGCGCAGGAACACTGAAGCTTTCTTT.

The V call is TRBV20-1, the J call TRBJ1-2; D is ambiguous. V gave up 2 bases and J gave up 7 bases, with 11 bases separating them. CDR3 size: 12 residues. Per the germline V gene, CDR1 is DFQATT and CDR2 is SNEGSKA (reference sequence). CDR3 coding DNA: TGCAGTGCTAGATATGTACGCGGTGGCTACACCTTC. This encodes CSARYVRGGYTF.

This chain links TRBV27 with TRBJ2-6; D perhaps matches TRBD1 (5 bases). The CDR3 covers 13 residues. Germline CDR1 MNHEY, CDR2 SMNVEV (reference sequence). The CDR3 region has the DNA TGTGTCACCGGACAATCTGGGGCCAACGTCCTGACTTTC. Translation gives CVTGQSGANVLTF.

This clonotype was counted between two and nine times. CDR3 loop: CASSSPEKGAGVFF. CDR3 bases: TGTGCCAGCAGTTCTCCGGAGAAAGGGGCTGGGGTGTTCTTC. The V call is TRBV6-2 or TRBV6-3, the J call TRBJ2-1; D is possibly TRBD1 (5 bases). V was trimmed by 4 bases and J by 15 bases, leaving 22 bases between them. In germline, CDR1 is MNHEY, CDR2 SVGEGT. The CDR3 runs to 14 residues.

This clonotype was observed a few times. The rearrangement joins TRBV6-1 to TRBJ2-1; D uncertain. V shed 6 bases and J shed 0 bases, with 12 bases lying between them. Germline V gene lookup returns CDR1 MNHNS and CDR2 SASEGT. CDR3 size: 15 residues. DNA of the CDR3: TGTGCCAGCAGCGCAAACGGGTACTCCTACAATGAGCAGTTCTTC. It translates to CASSANGYSYNEQFF.

The J gene is TRBJ2-1, the V gene TRBV6-1; 9 bases match TRBD2. Germline V gene sequence: CDR1 MNHNS, CDR2 SASEGT. V was pared by 6 bases and J by 7 bases, with 10 bases of the junction left unmatched. The CDR3 has 15 amino acids. The CDR3 DNA is TGTGCCAGCAGCATCGTAGCGGGGGCGAAAAATGAGCAGTTCTTC. It is translated as CASSIVAGAKNEQFF.

The chain recombines TRBV14 with TRBJ2-3; 9 positions match TRBD1. CDR1 and CDR2 from the germline V gene are SGHDN and FVKESK. The trim removed 0 bases at V and 4 bases at J, leaving 14 bases unmatched. The CDR3 covers 19 residues. The CDR3 DNA is TGTGCCAGCAGCCAAGATGTACTGGCCGGGACAGGGTTTTCAGATACGCAGTATTTT. This encodes CASSQDVLAGTGFSDTQYF. Full variable domain (remainder filled in from reference TRBV14 and TRBJ2-3): EAGVTQFPSHSVIEKGQTVTLRCDPISGHDNLYWYRRVMGKEIKFLLHFVKESKQDESGMPNNRFLAERTGGTYSTLKVQPAELEDSGVYFCASSQDVLAGTGFSDTQYFGPGTRLTVL.

The chain carries TRBV3-1 and TRBJ2-7, with 10 nucleotides matching TRBD2. V was clipped by 1 base and J by 2 bases; unmatched bases: 5. Germline assignment: CDR1 LGHDT and CDR2 YNNKEL (reference sequence). This CDR3 is built from 16 residues. CDR3 region: CASSQASGRGPYEQYF. CDR3 coding DNA: TGTGCCAGCAGCCAAGCTAGCGGGAGAGGCCCCTACGAGCAGTACTTC.

CDR3 coding DNA: TGTGCCAGCAGAGGATGGGGGACCTACGAGCAGTACTTC. It is translated as CASRGWGTYEQYF. The chain joins TRBV6-1 to TRBJ2-7; D may be TRBD1 or TRBD2 (5 bases each). Trimming cost V 6 bases and J 2 bases, with 11 bases left between them. The germline CDR1 and CDR2 sequences are MNHNS and SASEGT. The CDR3 contains 13 residues.

This clonotype turned up a few times. The chain has TRBV30 and TRBJ2-4; no clear D. Germline V CDR1 and CDR2: GTSNPN, SVGIG (reference sequence). CDR3 length: 14 residues. Trimming cost V 3 bases and J 5 bases, with 14 bases left between them. The DNA of the CDR3 is TGTGCCTGGAGACCCTTAGCCACGGAAAACATTCAGTACTTC. Protein: CAWRPLATENIQYF.

The rearrangement links TRBV20-1 to TRBJ2-5; 11 nucleotides match TRBD2. V shed 2 bases and J 3 bases; nucleotides not matched to a gene: 11. The germline V gene encodes CDR1 DFQATT and CDR2 SNEGSKA (reference sequence). The CDR3 spans 17 residues. CDR3 nucleotides: TGCAGTGCTAGACCTTGGGCTAGCGGGGGGCCGAAAGAGACCCAGTACTTC. This sequence encodes CSARPWASGGPKETQYF.

This clonotype was recorded a few times. The rearrangement joins TRBV5-1 to TRBJ1-5, with 7 bases lining up with TRBD1. The CDR3 loop spans 14 amino acids. Trimming at V came to 3 bases and at J to 5 bases, leaving 5 bases not matched to a gene. CDR1 and CDR2 from the germline V gene are SGHRS and YFSETQ. CDR3 sequence (DNA): TGCGCCAGCAGCTGGGGGGACAGCTATCAGCCCCAGCATTTT. Translated: CASSWGDSYQPQHF.

This clonotype was recorded a few times. The rearrangement links TRBV27 to TRBJ2-3, with unresolved D. The CDR3 is 17 residues long. The V and J ends lost 5 bases and 2 bases respectively, with 20 bases between them. CDR1 and CDR2 from the germline V gene are MNHEY and SMNVEV (reference sequence). The CDR3 spells CASSPRPLLAFTDTQYF. The CDR3 coding sequence is TGTGCCAGCAGTCCCCGACCGCTCCTCGCTTTCACAGATACGCAGTATTTT.

The table lists this clonotype with a few counts. The V and J genes are TRBV20-1 and TRBJ1-6, with a weak D call TRBD1 (5 bases). With 2 bases removed from V and 5 bases from J, the gap between germline ends came to 10 bases. The CDR3 loop spans 14 amino acids. Germline lookup yields CDR1 DFQATT and CDR2 SNEGSKA (reference sequence). CDR3 sequence (DNA): TGCAGTGCTAGACAGGGTGTTAATAATTCACCCCTCCACTTT. This translates into CSARQGVNNSPLHF.